This T cell receptor (beta chain) stems from a study of cytomegalovirus exposure and HLA in healthy donors. Notes on this clone: Its target is not known.

The study, taken as a whole, reports: Cytomegalovirus-associated TCR beta chains were listed, numbering 150 to 200. With high specificity and sensitivity, the classifier reportedly diagnosed cytomegalovirus status. Among immune exposure information, only CMV serostatus was available.

Use of 60 Vbeta and 13 Jbeta primers characterized the PCR. Produced via immunoSEQ multiplex PCR; TCRdb's table is partial and in-frame only. The sample carries 150,000 to 200,000 clones, around 81% recorded once. This clonotype was obtained from a woman in her twenties or thirties in good health and CMV-seronegative. The sequenced material came from PBMCs.

The DNA of the CDR3 is TGTGCCAGCAGTTGGACCGGGACAGGGTCGGGCACTGAAGCTTTCTTT. Translation: CASSWTGTGSGTEAFF. The chain uses TRBV13 and TRBJ1-1, with 9 positions matching TRBD1. CDR3 size: 16 residues. The V gene's germline CDR1 is PRHDT and CDR2 FYEKMQ (reference sequence). V gave up 6 bases and J gave up 4 bases; unmatched junction bases: 12.